This T cell receptor (beta chain) was observed in a study of T cell repertoires in cytomegalovirus infection. At the level of the study: HLA-B-restricted CMV epitopes that are well studied, plus recently identified HLA-C-restricted ones, were used by the study.

A single record per CDR3 protein comes from TCRdb applying MiXCR to the reads. The table includes a few hundred thousand distinct CDR3 sequences, 25% to 35% detected once. Study-wide findings and caveats: Summed frequency of shared TCR beta families picked out CMV carriers who also had the relevant HLA.

This clonotype was seen once. Its cognate antigen is unknown. This CDR3 is built from 16 residues. The ends lost 5 bases at V and 3 bases at J; junction bases unmatched: 6. From germline, CDR1 is LNHDA and CDR2 SQIVND (reference sequence). The V and J genes are TRBV19 and TRBJ2-5, with 13 bases lining up with TRBD2. Sequences were derived from cultured PBMCs, sampled from culture after CMV antigen stimulation. The source of this sequence is a human donor in good health (CMV status not recorded). Some clones in this sample may be carry-over from other donors' samples. CDR3 sequence reads: CASSYPGLAGKETQYF. DNA of the CDR3: TGTGCCAGTAGTTACCCGGGACTAGCGGGGAAAGAGACCCAGTACTTC.